This T cell receptor (beta chain) came from a study of cytomegalovirus exposure and HLA in healthy donors. In the study overall: A prior analysis found 117 million unique TCR beta sequences from some 200 million T cells. Regarding the study as a whole: In vitro assays verified that a few CMV-associated chains recognized CMV antigens specifically.

The PCR had 60 Vbeta and 13 Jbeta primers. In the authors' workflow: Among the unique TCR beta chains that a later analysis counted, about 81 million in all, 10 million to 14 million were shared. Only in-frame clones appear in the TCRdb table, and some are missing; sequencing was by immunoSEQ multiplex PCR. D and trimming come from the DNA, and the V and J calls and clone size come from that table. The sample gives over 150,000 clones, approximately 69% of which show up once; roughly 2.2% is in the top ten. On this clone: Antigen specificity is unknown.

Germline assignment: CDR1 LNHDA and CDR2 SQIVND (reference sequence). V lost 6 bases, J lost 4 bases, and 7 bases stayed unmatched. The CDR3 runs 16 residues. This chain uses TRBV19 with TRBJ1-6; the match to TRBD1 covers 9 bases. The TCR comes from a young man in good health and CMV-seronegative. Sequencing input: PBMCs. CDR3 sequence reads: CASRGSGTGYNSPLHF. As DNA, the CDR3 is TGTGCCAGTAGGGGCTCCGGGACAGGGTATAATTCACCCCTCCACTTT.